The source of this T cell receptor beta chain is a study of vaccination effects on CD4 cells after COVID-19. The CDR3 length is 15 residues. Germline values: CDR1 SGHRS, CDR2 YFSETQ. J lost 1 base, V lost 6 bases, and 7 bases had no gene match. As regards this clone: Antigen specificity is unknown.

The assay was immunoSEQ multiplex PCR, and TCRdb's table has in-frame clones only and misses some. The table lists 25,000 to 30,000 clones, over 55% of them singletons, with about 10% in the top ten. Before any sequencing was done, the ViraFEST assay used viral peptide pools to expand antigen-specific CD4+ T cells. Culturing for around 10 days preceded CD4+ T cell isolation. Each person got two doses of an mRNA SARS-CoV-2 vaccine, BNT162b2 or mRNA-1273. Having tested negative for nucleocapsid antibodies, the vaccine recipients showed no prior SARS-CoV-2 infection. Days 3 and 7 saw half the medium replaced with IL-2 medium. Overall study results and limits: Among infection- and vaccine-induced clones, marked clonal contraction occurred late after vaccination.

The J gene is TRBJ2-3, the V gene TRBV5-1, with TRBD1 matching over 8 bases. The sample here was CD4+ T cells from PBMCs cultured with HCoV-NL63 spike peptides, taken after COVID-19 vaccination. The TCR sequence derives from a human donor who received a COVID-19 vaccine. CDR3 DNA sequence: TGCGCCAGCATGGTCAGGGGGCTAGGCACAGATACGCAGTATTTT. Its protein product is CASMVRGLGTDTQYF.